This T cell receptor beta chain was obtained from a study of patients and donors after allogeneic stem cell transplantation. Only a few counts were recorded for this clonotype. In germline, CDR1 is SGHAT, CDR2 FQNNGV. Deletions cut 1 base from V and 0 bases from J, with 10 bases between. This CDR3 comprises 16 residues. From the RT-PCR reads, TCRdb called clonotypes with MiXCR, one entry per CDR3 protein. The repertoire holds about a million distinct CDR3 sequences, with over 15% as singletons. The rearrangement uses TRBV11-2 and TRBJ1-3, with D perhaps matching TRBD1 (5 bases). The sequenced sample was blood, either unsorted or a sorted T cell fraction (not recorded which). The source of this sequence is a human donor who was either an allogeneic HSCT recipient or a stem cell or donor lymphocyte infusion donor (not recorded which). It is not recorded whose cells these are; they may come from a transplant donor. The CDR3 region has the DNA TGTGCCAGCAGCTTAGCCCCAGGGCCCTCTGGAAACACCATATATTTT. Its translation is CASSLAPGPSGNTIYF.